This TCR beta chain is from a study of T-cell memory formation after mild COVID-19. General observations from the study: A second wave expanding day 15 to 37 was CD4+-biased; contracting clones were balanced. There was no confirmation that second-wave clones peaking on day 37 were SARS-CoV-2 specific. Cross-reactive memory apparently joined, as some responding clones appeared in pre-infection memory.

This clonotype was counted ten times or more. Its antigen is unidentified. 5'RACE with constant-segment primers yielded barcoded, UMI-tagged TCR alpha and TCR beta cDNA libraries. Using its own MiXCR run on the 5' RACE reads, TCRdb lists one record per CDR3 protein. The profile shows about 38,000 distinct CDR3 sequences, approximately 10% of them singletons. The V gene's germline CDR1 is MNHEY and CDR2 SVGAGI. The CDR3 has 13 residues. The V and J ends lost 6 bases and 0 bases respectively, with 6 bases between them. The source is a man between 18 and 29 years old who had mild COVID-19 (a few samples of this study predate the infection). Cell type and time point are not known. Sequenced sample: PBMCs or a T cell subset sorted from them (not recorded which). The chain couples TRBV6-5 to TRBJ1-3; the D is unclear. CDR3 in amino acids: CASRTPSGNTIYF. The CDR3 coding sequence is TGTGCCAGCAGGACACCCTCTGGAAACACCATATATTTT.